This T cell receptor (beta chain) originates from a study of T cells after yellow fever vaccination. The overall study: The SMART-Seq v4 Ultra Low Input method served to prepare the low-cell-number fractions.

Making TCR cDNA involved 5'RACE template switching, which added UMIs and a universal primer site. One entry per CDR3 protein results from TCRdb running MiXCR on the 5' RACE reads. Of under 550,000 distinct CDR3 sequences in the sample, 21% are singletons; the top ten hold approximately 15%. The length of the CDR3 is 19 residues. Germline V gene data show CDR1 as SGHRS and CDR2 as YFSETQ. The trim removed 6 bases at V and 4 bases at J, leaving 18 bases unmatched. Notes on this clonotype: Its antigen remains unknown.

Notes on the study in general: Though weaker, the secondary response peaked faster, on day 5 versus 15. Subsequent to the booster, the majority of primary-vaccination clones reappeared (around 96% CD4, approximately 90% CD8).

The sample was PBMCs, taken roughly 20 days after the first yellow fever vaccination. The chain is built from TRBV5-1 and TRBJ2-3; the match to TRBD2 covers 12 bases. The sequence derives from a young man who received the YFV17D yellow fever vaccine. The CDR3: CASMMASGGAVSFADTQYF. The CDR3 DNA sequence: TGCGCCAGCATGATGGCTAGCGGGGGGGCCGTGTCGTTCGCAGATACGCAGTATTTT.